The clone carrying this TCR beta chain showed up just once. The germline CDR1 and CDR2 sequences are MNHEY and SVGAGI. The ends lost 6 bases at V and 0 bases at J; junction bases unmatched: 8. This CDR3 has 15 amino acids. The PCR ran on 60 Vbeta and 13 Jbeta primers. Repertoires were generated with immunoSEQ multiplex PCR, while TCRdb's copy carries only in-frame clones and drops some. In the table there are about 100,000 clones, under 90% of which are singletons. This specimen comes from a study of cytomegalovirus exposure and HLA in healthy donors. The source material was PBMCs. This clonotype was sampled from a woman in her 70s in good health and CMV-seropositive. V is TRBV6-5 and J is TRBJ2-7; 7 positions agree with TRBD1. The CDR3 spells CASRFDRALSYEQYF. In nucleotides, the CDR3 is TGTGCCAGCAGGTTCGACAGGGCCCTCTCCTACGAGCAGTACTTC.